These 20 T cell receptor beta chains were sequenced from one sample in a study of cytomegalovirus exposure and HLA in healthy donors. Both 60 Vbeta primers and 13 Jbeta primers went into the PCR. Assay used: immunoSEQ multiplex PCR; TCRdb lists only in-frame clones, some missing. The profile covers 100,000 to 150,000 clones, with less than 75% appearing a single time and approximately 2.1% taken by the ten largest. Specimen: PBMCs. The receptors originated from a woman in her 40s in good health and CMV-seropositive.

V usage is TRBV2 and J usage is TRBJ1-1, with 7 bases fitting TRBD1. Per the germline V gene, CDR1 is SNHLY and CDR2 is FYNNEI. The CDR3 runs 15 residues. Losses at the gene ends were 4 bases for V and 4 bases for J; bases not matched to a gene: 9. DNA of the CDR3: TGTGCCAGCAGTGTCGGAGGGGGCAAGGGCACTGAAGCTTTCTTT. Amino acids: CASSVGGGKGTEAFF. The full variable domain, its missing parts supplied by reference TRBV2 and TRBJ1-1, is EPEVTQTPSHQVTQMGQEVILRCVPISNHLYFYWYRQILGQKVEFLVSFYNNEISEKSEIFDDQFSVERPDGSNFTLKIRSTKLEDSAMYFCASSVGGGKGTEAFFGQGTRLTVV.

The chain joins TRBV5-4 to TRBJ2-1; 11 bases are shared with TRBD2. The CDR3 has 18 amino acids. CDR1 and CDR2 (germline): SGHNT, YYREEE (reference sequence). V dropped 3 bases and J dropped 0; count of bases not matched to a gene: 8. CDR3 in amino acids: CASSSGLAGGTSYNEQFF. The CDR3, as DNA: TGTGCCAGCAGCTCGGGTCTAGCGGGAGGAACCTCCTACAATGAGCAGTTCTTC.

This sequence joins TRBV10-3 and TRBJ1-2, with 9 bases that match TRBD1. V shed 0 bases and J 2 bases; nucleotides not matched to a gene: 13. In germline, CDR1 is ENHRY, CDR2 SYGVKD. This CDR3 is 19 amino acids long. In nucleotides, the CDR3 is TGTGCCATCAGTGAGTCGATCCGCGGGACAGGGAGGGGAAACTATGGCTACACCTTC. It translates to CAISESIRGTGRGNYGYTF.

The gene calls are TRBV14 and TRBJ2-6; a possible D gene is TRBD1 (6 bases). Germline CDR1 SGHDN, CDR2 FVKESK. V was shortened by 4 bases and J by 2 bases, with 12 bases between the two germline ends. The CDR3 covers 16 residues. CDR3 protein: CASSPVRGTGANVLTF. DNA for the CDR3: TGTGCCAGCAGCCCAGTGAGGGGGACTGGGGCCAACGTCCTGACTTTC.

This chain joins TRBV15 and TRBJ2-2; 10 nucleotides match TRBD1. Germline V gene sequence: CDR1 LNHNV, CDR2 YYDKDF (reference sequence). Unmatched junction bases numbered 9, after V lost 5 bases and J lost 3 bases. The CDR3 contains 17 residues. In DNA, the CDR3 is TGTGCCACCAGCGCCAAACCCGGGACAGGGGACACCGGGGAGCTGTTTTTT. It yields the protein CATSAKPGTGDTGELFF.

As concerns this clone: This sample includes further DNA sequences coding for the same CDR3. The chain employs TRBV20-1 and TRBJ2-7; 7 bases map to TRBD1. Germline V CDR1 and CDR2: DFQATT, SNEGSKA (reference sequence). V lost 6 bases to trimming and J lost 7 bases; unmatched junction nucleotides: 6. The CDR3 is 11 amino acids. CDR3 amino acids: CSARTGREQYF. Here the CDR3 DNA reads TGCAGTGCGCGGACAGGTAGGGAGCAGTACTTC.

The V gene is TRBV6-5, the J gene TRBJ2-6; a weak D match, TRBD1 (5 bases). This CDR3 contains 15 residues. Trimming removed 5 bases at V and 1 base at J, with 9 bases between. The germline gives CDR1 MNHEY, CDR2 SVGAGI. CDR3 protein: CASSPRVSGANVLTF. In DNA form, the CDR3 reads TGTGCCAGCAGTCCCAGGGTTTCTGGGGCCAACGTCCTGACTTTC.

This clone showed up just once. The chain is built from TRBV11-3 and TRBJ2-7, with 7 nucleotides matching TRBD1. The CDR3 consists of 15 residues. Germline lookup yields CDR1 SGHNT and CDR2 YENEEA. The V and J ends lost 5 bases and 7 bases, in that order; junction bases with no gene match: 14. The CDR3 region is CASSHAVEGAGEQYF. As DNA, the CDR3 is TGTGCCAGCAGCCACGCCGTAGAGGGGGCAGGGGAGCAGTACTTC.

Comments on this clone: One end of the junction does not line up with germline, which may come from a read error. The CDR3 sequence is CSSSLHRGYDPGELFF. CDR3 nucleotide sequence: TGTTCCAGCAGCTTACATCGGGGGTACGATCCCGGGGAGCTGTTTTTT. The chain recombines TRBV7-9 with TRBJ2-2; maybe TRBD2 (6 bases). CDR3 length equals 16 residues. The germline V gene encodes CDR1 SEHNR and CDR2 FQNEAQ (reference sequence).

This sequence joins TRBV9 and TRBJ1-1; no clear D gene. Trimming took off 0 bases at V and 1 base at J, with 10 bases between the two ends. This CDR3 is 15 amino acids long. Germline V gene lookup returns CDR1 SGDLS and CDR2 YYNGEE. The CDR3 spells CASSVVSGPNTEAFF. DNA for the CDR3: TGTGCCAGCAGCGTAGTGAGCGGTCCGAACACTGAAGCTTTCTTT.

The table lists this clone with a few counts. This chain uses TRBV5-3 with TRBJ1-2; D not certain. TRBV5-3 carries the ORF label, with uncertain function. With 4 bases removed from V and 0 bases from J, the gap between germline ends came to 16 bases. This CDR3 region has 16 residues. CDR3 region: CARSRGIVYPNYGYTF. The CDR3 DNA reads TGTGCCAGAAGCCGGGGAATAGTCTACCCTAACTATGGCTACACCTTC.

This rearrangement joins TRBV18 to TRBJ2-3, with 8 bases fitting TRBD2. V trimming: 6 bases; J trimming: 7 bases; junction bases outside the gene matches: 15. This CDR3 comprises 16 residues. Per germline, CDR1 KGHSH and CDR2 LQKENI. CDR3 region: CASSPSGSGGVNTQYF. Written as DNA, the CDR3 is TGTGCCAGCTCCCCCAGTGGGAGCGGGGGCGTGAATACGCAGTATTTT.

The V call is TRBV10-3, the J call TRBJ2-2, with D maybe TRBD1 (6 bases). This CDR3 is 14 amino acids long. Germline CDR1 is ENHRY and CDR2 is SYGVKD. V lost 6 bases, J lost 2 bases, and 10 bases lay in between. The CDR3 nucleotides are TGTGCCATCAGCGTACAGGGAAACACCGGGGAGCTGTTTTTT. It is translated as CAISVQGNTGELFF.

The V and J genes are TRBV4-2 and TRBJ1-2; D may be TRBD1 (5 bases). V was shortened by 4 bases and J by 5 bases, with 17 bases between the two germline ends. This CDR3 contains 15 residues. CDR1 is LGHNA, CDR2 YNFKEQ, per germline. For the CDR3, the DNA is TGTGCCAGCAGCCCCCCGCCAGGGCCAAGATATGGCTACACCTTC. Residues: CASSPPPGPRYGYTF.

The V and J genes are TRBV4-1 and TRBJ2-3; weak D call: TRBD1 (6 bases). This CDR3 has 19 amino acids. Per the germline V gene, CDR1 is MGHRA and CDR2 is YSYEKL. Trimming cost V 0 bases and J 1 base, with 20 bases left between them. The CDR3 is CASSQERKGPGDRTDTQYF. The CDR3 DNA follows: TGCGCCAGCAGCCAAGAAAGGAAAGGGCCAGGGGACCGCACAGATACGCAGTATTTT.

This chain uses TRBV19 with TRBJ2-5; TRBD1 matches at 8 bases. V shed 5 bases and J 9 bases; nucleotides not matched to a gene: 5. The CDR3 is 12 residues long. Germline V lookup: CDR1 LNHDA, CDR2 SQIVND (reference sequence). The CDR3 bases are TGTGCCAGTAGTGCAGGGGGCTTTGCCCAGTACTTC. This codes for CASSAGGFAQYF.

The chain couples TRBV19 to TRBJ1-1, with 7 nucleotides matching TRBD1. The CDR3 loop spans 16 amino acids. Germline V CDR1 and CDR2: LNHDA, SQIVND (reference sequence). J lost 2 bases, V lost 5 bases, and 11 bases had no gene match. The CDR3 is CASSVPQGVLNTEAFF. The CDR3, as DNA: TGTGCCAGTAGTGTGCCCCAGGGGGTTCTAAACACTGAAGCTTTCTTT.

V and J are TRBV6-4 and TRBJ2-5, with a possible D match to TRBD2 (6 bases). Trimming left V 3 bases short and J 2 bases short, with 7 bases between. CDR1 and CDR2 (germline): MRHNA, SNTAGT. This CDR3 has 13 residues. DNA of the CDR3: TGTGCCAGCAGTGAGGGGGGACAAGAGACCCAGTACTTC. Translation: CASSEGGQETQYF.

This clone was found a few times. Written as DNA, the CDR3 is TGTGCCAGTAGTTGGACAGGGGGCCGAAGTTTTCAGCCCCAGCATTTT. Protein sequence: CASSWTGGRSFQPQHF. V usage is TRBV19 and J usage is TRBJ1-5; 11 bases match TRBD1. CDR3 length equals 16 residues. The germline CDR1 and CDR2 sequences are LNHDA and SQIVND (reference sequence). V was clipped by 5 bases and J by 6 bases; unmatched bases: 9.

This sequence joins TRBV5-5 and TRBJ2-5; tentatively, D is TRBD2 (6 bases). The CDR3 spans 15 residues. Trimming stripped 3 bases from V and 0 bases from J, with 12 bases between. Germline V lookup: CDR1 SGHKS, CDR2 YYEKEE (reference sequence). The CDR3 spells CASSSEGRYQETQYF. CDR3 bases: TGTGCCAGCAGCTCGGAGGGGCGGTACCAAGAGACCCAGTACTTC.